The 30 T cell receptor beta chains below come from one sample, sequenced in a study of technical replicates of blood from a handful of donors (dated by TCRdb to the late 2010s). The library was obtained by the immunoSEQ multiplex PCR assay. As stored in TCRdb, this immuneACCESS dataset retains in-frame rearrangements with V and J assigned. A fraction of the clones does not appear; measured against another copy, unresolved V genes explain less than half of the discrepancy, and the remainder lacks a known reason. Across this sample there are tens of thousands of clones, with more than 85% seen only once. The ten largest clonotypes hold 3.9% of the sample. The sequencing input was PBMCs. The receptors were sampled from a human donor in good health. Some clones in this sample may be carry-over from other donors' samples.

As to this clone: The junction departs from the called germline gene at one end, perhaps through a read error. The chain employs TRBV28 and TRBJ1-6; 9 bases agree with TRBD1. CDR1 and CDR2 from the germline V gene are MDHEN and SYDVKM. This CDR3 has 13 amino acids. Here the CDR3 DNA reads TGTGCCAGCAGGGGGACAGGGCACGGGGGTTGGTACTTT. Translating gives CASRGTGHGGWYF.

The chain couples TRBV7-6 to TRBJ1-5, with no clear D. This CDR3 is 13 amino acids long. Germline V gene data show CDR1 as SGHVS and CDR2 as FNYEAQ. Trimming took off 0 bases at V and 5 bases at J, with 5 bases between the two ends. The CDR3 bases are TGTGCCAGCAGCTTAGCCCGTCATCAGCCCCAGCATTTT. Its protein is CASSLARHQPQHF.

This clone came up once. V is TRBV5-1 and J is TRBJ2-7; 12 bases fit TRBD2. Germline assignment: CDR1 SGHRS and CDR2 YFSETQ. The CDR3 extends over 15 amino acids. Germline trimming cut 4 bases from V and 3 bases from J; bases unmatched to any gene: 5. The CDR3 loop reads CASSQPGLAGYEQYF. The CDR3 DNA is TGCGCCAGCAGCCAACCGGGACTAGCGGGCTACGAGCAGTACTTC.

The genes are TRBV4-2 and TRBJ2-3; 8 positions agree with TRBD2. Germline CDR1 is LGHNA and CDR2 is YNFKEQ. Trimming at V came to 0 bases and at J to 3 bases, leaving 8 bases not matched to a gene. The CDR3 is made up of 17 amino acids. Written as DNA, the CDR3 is TGTGCCAGCAGCCAAGATCTTGGGCGGGGGGCAACAGATACGCAGTATTTT. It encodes CASSQDLGRGATDTQYF.

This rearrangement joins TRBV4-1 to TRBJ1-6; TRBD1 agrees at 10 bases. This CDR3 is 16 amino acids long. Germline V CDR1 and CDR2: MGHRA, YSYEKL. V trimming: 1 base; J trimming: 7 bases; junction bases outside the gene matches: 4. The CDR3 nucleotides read TGCGCCAGCAGCCAAGTGTTGGGACAGGGGAATTCACCCCTCCACTTT. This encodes CASSQVLGQGNSPLHF.

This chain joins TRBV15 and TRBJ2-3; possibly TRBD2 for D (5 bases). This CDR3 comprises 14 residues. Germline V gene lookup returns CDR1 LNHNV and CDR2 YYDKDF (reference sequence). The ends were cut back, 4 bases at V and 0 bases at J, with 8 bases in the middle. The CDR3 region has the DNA TGTGCCACCAGCATCGGGATAAGCACAGATACGCAGTATTTT. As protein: CATSIGISTDTQYF.

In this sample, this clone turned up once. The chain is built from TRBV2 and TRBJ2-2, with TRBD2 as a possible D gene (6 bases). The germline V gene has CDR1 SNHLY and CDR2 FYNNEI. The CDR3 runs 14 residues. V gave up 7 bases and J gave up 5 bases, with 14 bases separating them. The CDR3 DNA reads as TGTGCCAGCACCCTCGGGGGATCTACCGGGGAGCTGTTTTTT. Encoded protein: CASTLGGSTGELFF.

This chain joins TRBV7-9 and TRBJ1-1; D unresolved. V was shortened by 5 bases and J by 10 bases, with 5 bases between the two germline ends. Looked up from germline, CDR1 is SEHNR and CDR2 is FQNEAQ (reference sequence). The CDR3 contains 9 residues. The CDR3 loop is CASSPGAFF. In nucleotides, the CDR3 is TGTGCCAGCAGCCCAGGAGCTTTCTTT.

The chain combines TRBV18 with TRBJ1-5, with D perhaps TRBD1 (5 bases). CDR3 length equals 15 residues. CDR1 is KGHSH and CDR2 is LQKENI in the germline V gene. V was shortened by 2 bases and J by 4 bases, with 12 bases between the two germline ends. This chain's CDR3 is CASSPAGLGNQPQHF. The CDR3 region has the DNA TGTGCCAGCTCACCAGCGGGACTCGGGAATCAGCCCCAGCATTTT. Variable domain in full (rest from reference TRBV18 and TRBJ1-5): NAGVMQNPRHLVRRRGQEARLRCSPMKGHSHVYWYRQLPEEGLKFMVYLQKENIIDESGMPKERFSAEFPKEGPSILRIQQVVRGDSAAYFCASSPAGLGNQPQHFGDGTRLSIL.

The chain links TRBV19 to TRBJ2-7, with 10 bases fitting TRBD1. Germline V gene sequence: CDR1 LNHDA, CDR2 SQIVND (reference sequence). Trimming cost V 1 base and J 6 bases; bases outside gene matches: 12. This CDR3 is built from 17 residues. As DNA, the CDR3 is TGTGCCAGTAGTATAGTCAGACAGGGGGCAGGTTCGTCCGAGCAGTACTTC. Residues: CASSIVRQGAGSSEQYF.

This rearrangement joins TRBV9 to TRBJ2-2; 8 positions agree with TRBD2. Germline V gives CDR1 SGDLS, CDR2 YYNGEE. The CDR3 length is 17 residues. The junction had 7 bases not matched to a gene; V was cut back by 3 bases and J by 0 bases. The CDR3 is CASSAAGTRPNTGELFF. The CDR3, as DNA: TGTGCCAGCAGCGCAGCCGGGACTAGACCGAACACCGGGGAGCTGTTTTTT.

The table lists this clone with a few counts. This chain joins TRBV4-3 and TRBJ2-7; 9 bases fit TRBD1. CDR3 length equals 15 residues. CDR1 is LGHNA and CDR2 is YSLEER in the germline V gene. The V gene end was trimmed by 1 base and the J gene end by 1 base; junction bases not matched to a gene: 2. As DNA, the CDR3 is TGCGCCAGCAGCCAAGGGACAGGGGAGTCCTACGAGCAGTACTTC. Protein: CASSQGTGESYEQYF.

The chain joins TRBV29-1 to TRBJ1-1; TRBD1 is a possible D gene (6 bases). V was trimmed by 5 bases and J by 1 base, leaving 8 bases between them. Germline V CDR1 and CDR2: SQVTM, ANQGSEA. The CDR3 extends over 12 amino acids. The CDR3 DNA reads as TGCAGCGTTCGGACAGAGAACACTGAAGCTTTCTTT. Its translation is CSVRTENTEAFF.

DNA for the CDR3: TGTGCCAGCAGCAAGGAGGGTGGAGGCTACACCTTC. The encoded protein is CASSKEGGGYTF. The gene calls are TRBV2 and TRBJ1-2, with D hard to call. Between the trimmed V and J ends, which lost 6 bases and 8 bases, there was a span of 13 bases. This CDR3 comprises 12 residues. The V gene's germline CDR1 is SNHLY and CDR2 FYNNEI.

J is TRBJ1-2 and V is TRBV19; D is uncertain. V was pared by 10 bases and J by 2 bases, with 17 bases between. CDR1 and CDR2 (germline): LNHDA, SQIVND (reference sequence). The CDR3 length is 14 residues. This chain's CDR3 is CAIFGFRENYGYTF. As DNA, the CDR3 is TGTGCCATTTTCGGTTTCCGGGAAAACTATGGCTACACCTTC.

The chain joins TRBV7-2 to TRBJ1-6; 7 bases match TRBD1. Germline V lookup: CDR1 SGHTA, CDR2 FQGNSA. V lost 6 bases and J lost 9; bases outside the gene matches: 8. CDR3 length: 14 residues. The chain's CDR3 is CASSPDRPPSPLHF. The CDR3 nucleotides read TGTGCCAGCAGTCCGGACAGGCCTCCTTCACCCCTCCACTTT. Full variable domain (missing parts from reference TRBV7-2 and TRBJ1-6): GAGVSQSPSNKVTEKGKDVELRCDPISGHTALYWYRQSLGQGLEFLIYFQGNSAPDKSGLPSDRFSAERTGGSVSTLTIQRTQQEDSAVYLCASSPDRPPSPLHFGNGTRLTVT.

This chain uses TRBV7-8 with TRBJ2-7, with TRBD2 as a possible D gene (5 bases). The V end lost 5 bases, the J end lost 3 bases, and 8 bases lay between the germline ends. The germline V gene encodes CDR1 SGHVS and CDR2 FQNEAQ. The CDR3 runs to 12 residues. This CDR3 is CASSLLGYEQYF. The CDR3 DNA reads TGTGCCAGCAGCCTACTAGGCTACGAGCAGTACTTC.

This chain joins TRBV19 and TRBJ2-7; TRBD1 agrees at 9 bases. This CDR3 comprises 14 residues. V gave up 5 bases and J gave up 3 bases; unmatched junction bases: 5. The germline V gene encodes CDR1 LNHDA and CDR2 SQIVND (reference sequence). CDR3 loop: CASSAGQGYYEQYF. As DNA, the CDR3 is TGTGCCAGTAGTGCCGGACAGGGGTACTACGAGCAGTACTTC.

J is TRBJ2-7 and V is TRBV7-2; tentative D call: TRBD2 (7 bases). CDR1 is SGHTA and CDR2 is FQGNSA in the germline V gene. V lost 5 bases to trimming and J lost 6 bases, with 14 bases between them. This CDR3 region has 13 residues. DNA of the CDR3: TGTGCCAGCAGCGAGCGGGACACCCGCGAGCAGTACTTC. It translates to CASSERDTREQYF.

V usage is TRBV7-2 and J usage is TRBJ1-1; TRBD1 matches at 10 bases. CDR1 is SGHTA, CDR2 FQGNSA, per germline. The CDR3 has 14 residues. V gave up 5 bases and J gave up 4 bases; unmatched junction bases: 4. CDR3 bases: TGTGCCAGCAGCATCCGGACAGGGGGCACTGAAGCTTTCTTT. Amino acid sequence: CASSIRTGGTEAFF.

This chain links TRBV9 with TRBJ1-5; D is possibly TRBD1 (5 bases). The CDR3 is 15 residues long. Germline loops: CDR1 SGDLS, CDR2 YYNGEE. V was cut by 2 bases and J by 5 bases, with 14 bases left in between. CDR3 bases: TGTGCCAGCAGCGTTACATCAGGGAATGATCAGCCCCAGCATTTT. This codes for CASSVTSGNDQPQHF.

CDR3 bases: TGTGCCAGCAGTGACGGGGGCGGGACAGATACGCAGTATTTT. Amino acids: CASSDGGGTDTQYF. This chain uses TRBV6-4 with TRBJ2-3; possibly TRBD1 for D (6 bases). The CDR3 contains 14 residues. V lost 2 bases and J 3 bases, leaving 9 bases between the germline ends. Germline CDR1 MRHNA, CDR2 SNTAGT.

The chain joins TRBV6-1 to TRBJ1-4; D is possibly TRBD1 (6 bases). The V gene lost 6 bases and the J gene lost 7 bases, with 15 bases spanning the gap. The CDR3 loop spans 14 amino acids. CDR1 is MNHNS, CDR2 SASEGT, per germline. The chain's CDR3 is CASRGGGAGEKLFF. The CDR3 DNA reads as TGTGCCAGCAGAGGCGGGGGGGCTGGTGAAAAACTGTTTTTT.

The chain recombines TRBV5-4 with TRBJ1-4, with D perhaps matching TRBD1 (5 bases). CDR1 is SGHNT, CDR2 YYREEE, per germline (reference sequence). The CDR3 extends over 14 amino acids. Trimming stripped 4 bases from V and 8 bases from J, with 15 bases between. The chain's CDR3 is CASSPGGEREKLFF. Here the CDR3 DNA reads TGTGCCAGCAGCCCGGGGGGGGAAAGGGAAAAACTGTTTTTT.

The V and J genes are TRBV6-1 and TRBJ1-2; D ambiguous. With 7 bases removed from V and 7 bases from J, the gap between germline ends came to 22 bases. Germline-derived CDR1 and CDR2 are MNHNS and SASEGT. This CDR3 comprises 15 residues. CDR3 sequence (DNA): TGTGCCAGCACCTCTCCGGGATACGAACGGCCTGGCTACACCTTC. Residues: CASTSPGYERPGYTF.

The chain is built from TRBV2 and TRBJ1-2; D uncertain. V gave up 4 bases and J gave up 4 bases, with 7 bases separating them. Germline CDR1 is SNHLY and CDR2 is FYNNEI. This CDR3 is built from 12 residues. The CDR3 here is CASSAEPYGYTF. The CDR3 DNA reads TGTGCCAGCAGTGCGGAGCCCTATGGCTACACCTTC.

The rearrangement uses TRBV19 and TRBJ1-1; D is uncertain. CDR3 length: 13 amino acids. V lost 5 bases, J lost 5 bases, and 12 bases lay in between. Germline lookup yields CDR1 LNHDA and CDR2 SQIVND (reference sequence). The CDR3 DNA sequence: TGTGCCAGTAGTGAGGAAATCGGGACTGAAGCTTTCTTT. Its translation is CASSEEIGTEAFF.

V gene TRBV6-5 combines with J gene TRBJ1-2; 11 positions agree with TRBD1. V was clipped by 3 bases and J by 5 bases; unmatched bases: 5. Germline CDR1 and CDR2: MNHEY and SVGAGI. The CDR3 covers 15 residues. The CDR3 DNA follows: TGTGCCAGCAGTTATCGCCGGGACAGGGGGTATGGCTACACCTTC. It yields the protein CASSYRRDRGYGYTF.

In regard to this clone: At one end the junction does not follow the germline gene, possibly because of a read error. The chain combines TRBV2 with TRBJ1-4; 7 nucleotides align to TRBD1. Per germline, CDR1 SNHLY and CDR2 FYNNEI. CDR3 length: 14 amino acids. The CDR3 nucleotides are TGTGCCAGGAGTGAACAGGGGTCCGGGGAAAAACTGTTTTTT. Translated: CARSEQGSGEKLFF.

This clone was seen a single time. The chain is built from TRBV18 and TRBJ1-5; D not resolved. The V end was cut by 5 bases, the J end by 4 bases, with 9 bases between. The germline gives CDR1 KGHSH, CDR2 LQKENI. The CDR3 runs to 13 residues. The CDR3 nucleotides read TGTGCCAGCTCATCGGACTGGAATCAGCCCCAGCATTTT. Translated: CASSSDWNQPQHF.